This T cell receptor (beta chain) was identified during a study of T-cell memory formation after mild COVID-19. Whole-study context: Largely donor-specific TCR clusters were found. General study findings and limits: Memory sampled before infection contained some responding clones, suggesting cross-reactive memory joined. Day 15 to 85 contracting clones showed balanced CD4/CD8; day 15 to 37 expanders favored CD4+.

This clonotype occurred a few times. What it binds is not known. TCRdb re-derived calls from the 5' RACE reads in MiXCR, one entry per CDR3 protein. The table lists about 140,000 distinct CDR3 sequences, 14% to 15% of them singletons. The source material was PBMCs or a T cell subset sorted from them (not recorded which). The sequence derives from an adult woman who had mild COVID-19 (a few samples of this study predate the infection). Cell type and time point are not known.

CDR3: CASSPEGTYSYNEQFF. CDR3 nucleotide sequence: TGTGCCAGCAGCCCAGAGGGTACTTACTCCTACAATGAGCAGTTCTTC. The chain is built from TRBV11-3 and TRBJ2-1, with D maybe TRBD2 (5 bases). There are 16 residues in the CDR3. The germline V gene encodes CDR1 SGHNT and CDR2 YENEEA. The ends were cut back, 5 bases at V and 0 bases at J, with 14 bases in the middle.